Shown below are 6 T cell receptor beta chains from a single sample sequenced in a study of T cells in Graves' hyperthyroidism and ophthalmopathy (dated by TCRdb to 2018 to 2020). Preparation of the library involved multiplex PCR. Sequencing was carried out with an Illumina HiSeq 2000. The TCR beta CDR3 regions were amplified from the RNA transcripts. The TCR CDR3 was subjected to a first round of RT-PCR using the HTBI primer set and the Qiagen OneStep RT-PCR kit. The public reads were run again by TCRdb, first through fastp at Q25 and then through MiXCR, and only productive beta chains were kept. Entries that share a CDR3 protein sequence are merged under the most common genes and DNA. This sample comprises 640,000 or so distinct CDR3 sequences, 14% to 15% of them detected only once. The top ten constitute 3.5% to 4.5% of the sample. Sequencing was performed on blood. These receptor sequences come from a woman aged 40 to 50 with Graves' ophthalmopathy.

This clonotype has just a few counts. The chain uses TRBV5-1 and TRBJ2-7; TRBD2 agrees at 10 bases. The CDR3 spans 15 residues. V was clipped by 0 bases and J by 5 bases; unmatched bases: 5. The germline CDR1 and CDR2 sequences are SGHRS and YFSETQ. The CDR3 sequence is CASSLVASGSHEQYF. CDR3 DNA: TGCGCCAGCAGCTTGGTAGCTAGCGGGAGCCACGAGCAGTACTTC. The complete variable domain, with remaining parts taken from reference TRBV5-1 and TRBJ2-7, reads KAGVTQTPRYLIKTRGQQVTLSCSPISGHRSVSWYQQTPGQGLQFLFEYFSETQRNKGNFPGRFSGRQFSNSRSEMNVSTLELGDSALYLCASSLVASGSHEQYFGPGTRLTVT.

The sample holds many counts of this clonotype. The chain is built from TRBV9 and TRBJ2-7; D is perhaps TRBD1 (6 bases). Germline-derived CDR1 and CDR2 are SGDLS and YYNGEE. V was trimmed by 0 bases and J by 4 bases, leaving 11 bases between them. The length of the CDR3 is 14 residues. In DNA form, the CDR3 reads TGTGCCAGCAGCGTAGGAAGGCAGGGGTACGAGCAGTACTTC. Translated, it gives CASSVGRQGYEQYF.

This clonotype has more than one count but fewer than ten. The chain recombines TRBV20-1 with TRBJ2-7; unclear D gene. Germline V CDR1 and CDR2: DFQATT, SNEGSKA (reference sequence). Trimming took 1 base from V and 0 from J, leaving 10 bases between them. This CDR3 is built from 14 residues. CDR3 bases: TGCAGTGCTAGAGCGCACGGGCTCTCCTACGAGCAGTACTTC. Amino acid sequence: CSARAHGLSYEQYF.

This clonotype was seen repeatedly, ten times or more. The gene calls are TRBV29-1 and TRBJ2-5, with 8 bases identical to TRBD1. J lost 5 bases, V lost 1 base, and 12 bases had no gene match. CDR1 and CDR2 from the germline V gene are SQVTM and ANQGSEA. The length of the CDR3 is 16 residues. The CDR3 loop is CSVEVQGTGVRETQYF. Here the CDR3 DNA reads TGCAGCGTTGAAGTACAAGGGACAGGTGTTAGGGAGACCCAGTACTTC.

This clonotype was picked up many times. The chain couples TRBV6-2 or TRBV6-3 to TRBJ2-7; D tentatively reads TRBD1 or TRBD2 (5 bases each). This CDR3 has 15 amino acids. Trimming shortened V by 2 bases and J by 6 bases, and 17 bases separated the two germline ends. Germline CDR1 is MNHEY and CDR2 is SVGEGT. CDR3 sequence reads: CASSYAGPSFTEQYF. The DNA for the CDR3 is TGTGCCAGCAGTTACGCAGGGCCTAGCTTCACCGAGCAGTACTTC.

This clonotype was recorded many times. The chain carries TRBV28 and TRBJ1-1; 7 nucleotides align to TRBD1. Germline CDR1 and CDR2: MDHEN and SYDVKM. This CDR3 contains 13 residues. V shed 5 bases and J 1 base; nucleotides not matched to a gene: 1. DNA for the CDR3: TGTGCCAGCAGTGGGACAGAGAACACTGAAGCTTTCTTT. This translates into CASSGTENTEAFF. Variable domain in full (rest from reference TRBV28 and TRBJ1-1): DVKVTQSSRYLVKRTGEKVFLECVQDMDHENMFWYRQDPGLGLRLIYFSYDVKMKEKGDIPEGYSVSREKKERFSLILESASTNQTSMYLCASSGTENTEAFFGQGTRLTVV.